Sequencing of this T cell receptor (beta chain) was carried out in a study of T cells expressing NK-cell markers. TCRdb re-called the 5' RACE reads and gives one entry per CDR3 protein, without DNA. The sample holds around 470,000 distinct CDR3 sequences. CDR3 size: 16 residues. Germline V gene sequence: CDR1 SSHAT, CDR2 FNYEAQ (reference sequence). This sequence was found in a woman aged 45-60 years in good health. The sample taken for sequencing was blood T cells: a sorted CD56 or NKG2C T cell subset, CD4+ or CD8+ T cells, or bulk PBMC T cells (not recorded which). The rearrangement uses TRBV7-7 and TRBJ2-5; with no DNA, the TCRdb D assignment of TRBD2 cannot be verified. CDR3 residues: CASSIWELAGTETQYF.